This TCR beta chain was recorded in a study of T cells expressing NK-cell markers. TCRdb reprocessed the 5' RACE reads; each CDR3 protein has one entry and no DNA is given. The sample table sets out 200,000 to 300,000 distinct CDR3 sequences. CDR3 length equals 15 residues. Looked up from germline, CDR1 is SGHRS and CDR2 is YFSETQ. The chain carries TRBV5-1 and TRBJ2-3. This TCR was recovered from a man aged 18-30 years in good health. What was sequenced was blood T cells: a sorted CD56 or NKG2C T cell subset, CD4+ or CD8+ T cells, or bulk PBMC T cells (not recorded which). The CDR3 protein is CASSLGRSDTDTQYF.